This T cell receptor (beta chain) was found in a study of shared clonotypes between healthy human individuals (dated by TCRdb to 2020 to 2022). Regarding the research as a whole: A few men and two women, aged 18 to 49 years, made up the cohort. For each donor, three plates each were used for CD4 naive and CD4 memory, two plates were used for CD8 naive, and one plate was used for CD8 memory. To estimate repertoire size and how much clonotypes are shared between individuals, the study performed deep sequencing of blood TCR repertoires from roughly five healthy adults. To increase sequencing depth and limit assay-specific biases, different laboratories used diverse techniques to prepare libraries and sequence TCR repertoires. Per donor, leukapheresis produced somewhere between about 0.8 and 9.5 billion PBMCs.

CD8 naive samples consisted of CD45RO-negative cells that were positively selected for CCR7, yielding a CD45RA+CCR7+ population without TemRA cells. Healthy HIV-negative adults with no recently reported acute infections or vaccinations were included as donors. Every donor was a Caucasian adult residing in Nashville, Tennessee, USA. Blood was obtained by leukapheresis, after which PBMCs were separated by Ficoll-Histopaque density gradient centrifugation and cryopreserved in liquid nitrogen vapor phase. Purity and quantity of every magnetically sorted T cell population were checked by analytical flow cytometry. From each sorted fraction, genomic DNA was isolated and quantified by UV absorbance on a Nanodrop 2000c. Comment on this clone: This clone's antigen is unknown. It has no much larger one-base neighbor in the sample; base qualities were not kept.

Trimming removed 3 bases from V and 2 bases from J, leaving 12 bases between the germline ends. The cysteine opens and the phenylalanine closes a CDR3 of 15 amino acids. The only DNA kept is the CDR3, 45 bases in frame from the first base. Reading the germline V gene gives CDR1 MNHNS and CDR2 SASEGT. Using the deep immunoSEQ assay, TCR CDR3 regions were amplified from genomic DNA by multiplex PCR. Genomic DNA extracted from each cell subset was distributed evenly over all wells of several immunoSEQ 96-well plates, and each plate served as one replicate. For sorted subsets, approximately 190 ng of genomic DNA, equivalent to around 29,000 T cell genomes, went into each replicate PCR. Purified libraries were measured with a Qubit 3.0 fluorometer, size-checked on a Bioanalyzer 2100, and measured again with the KAPA Library Quantification kit. Every immunoSEQ 96-well plate was sequenced on a separate single-read 150-cycle Illumina NextSeq 550 flow cell. For the original study's pipeline: Because the immunoSEQ output included only junctional sequences and no quality scores, the filtering could not be the same as the filtering used for full-length reads. To assign V/J genes and CDR3, sequences were annotated against IMGT germline references using PyIR, a Python wrapper for IgBLAST v1.9. Reads with weak V/J assignments (E-value above 1e-6), missing CDR3, stop codons, out-of-frame junctions, or ambiguous translated residues were removed. V3J clonotypes were defined by identical inferred V gene, J gene, and CDR3 amino acid sequence. Percentage overlap between repertoires was computed as shared unique clonotypes divided by the size of the smaller repertoire. Repertoire richness was assessed with RTK rarefaction, the Chao1 estimator, and Recon v2.1 estimates of unobserved clonotypes. For all TCRbeta clonotypes obtained by the gDNA method from a few donors, generation probabilities were computed with OLGA. Imported from immuneACCESS, the table was reduced by TCRdb to in-frame sequences with V and J called. These copies leave out some clones; in studies compared against another copy, an unresolved V gene accounts for under half, and the cause of the remainder is not known. From that table come the V and J calls and clone size; the DNA was used to work out D and trimming. A total of about 2 million clones appear in this sample, about 95% of them only once. The biggest ten clones account for 0.85% to 1.3% of the sample.

Overall study outcomes, separate from this receptor: Pairwise subsampling indicated that sequencing depth was expected to affect the degree of clonotype sharing among donors. Because the study included a small number of donors, the genetic and exposure-history diversity represented was limited. Compared with non-shared clonotypes, clonotypes shared by all four sorted-subset donors had higher generation probabilities. Naive subsets generally had larger estimated clonotype richness than memory subsets did. Only blood was sampled, and tissue TCR repertoires likely differ from those in blood. Around 5.4% of naive CD4, roughly 3.5% of naive CD8, about 2.1% of memory CD4, and over 0.35% of memory CD8 clonotypes were shared across four donors. Incomplete sequencing was indicated by rarefaction of sorted-subset datasets, despite the large sequencing depth.

This sequence originates from a man aged 18 to 29 in good health. The rearranged chain carries TRBV6-1 and TRBJ2-3; a weak D assignment points to TRBD1 (5 bases agree). The sample was naive CD8+ T cells sorted from blood. The sample's cell subset or site label is to be understood as: CD45RA+CCR7+. The nucleotide sequence is given as TGTGCCAGCAGTGACGACAGCCACTCCACAGATACGCAGTATTTT. It translates as CASSDDSHSTDTQYF.